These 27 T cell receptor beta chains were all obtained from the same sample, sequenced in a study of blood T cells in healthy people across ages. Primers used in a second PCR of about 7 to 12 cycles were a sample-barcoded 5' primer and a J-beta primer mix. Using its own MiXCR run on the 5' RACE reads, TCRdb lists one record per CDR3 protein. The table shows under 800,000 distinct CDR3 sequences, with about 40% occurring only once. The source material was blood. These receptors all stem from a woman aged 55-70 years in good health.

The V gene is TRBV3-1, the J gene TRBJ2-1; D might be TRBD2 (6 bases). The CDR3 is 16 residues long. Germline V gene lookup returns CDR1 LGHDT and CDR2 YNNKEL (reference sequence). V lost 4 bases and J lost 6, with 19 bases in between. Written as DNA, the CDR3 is TGTGCCAGCAGCCTCTTAGCTACGGGGGTCAGCAATGAGCAGTTCTTC. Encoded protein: CASSLLATGVSNEQFF.

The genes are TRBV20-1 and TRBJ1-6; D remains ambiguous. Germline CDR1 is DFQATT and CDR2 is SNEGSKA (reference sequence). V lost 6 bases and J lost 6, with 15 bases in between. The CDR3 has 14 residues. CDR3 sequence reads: CSAKEPFPNSPLHF. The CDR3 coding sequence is TGCAGTGCGAAAGAACCTTTTCCTAATTCACCCCTCCACTTT.

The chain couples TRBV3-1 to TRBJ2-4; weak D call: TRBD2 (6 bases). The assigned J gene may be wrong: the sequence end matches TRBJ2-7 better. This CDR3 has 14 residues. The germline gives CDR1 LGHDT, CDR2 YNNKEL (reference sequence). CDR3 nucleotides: TGTGCCAGCAGCCCCTATAGCGGCTCCTACGAGCAGTACTTC. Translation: CASSPYSGSYEQYF.

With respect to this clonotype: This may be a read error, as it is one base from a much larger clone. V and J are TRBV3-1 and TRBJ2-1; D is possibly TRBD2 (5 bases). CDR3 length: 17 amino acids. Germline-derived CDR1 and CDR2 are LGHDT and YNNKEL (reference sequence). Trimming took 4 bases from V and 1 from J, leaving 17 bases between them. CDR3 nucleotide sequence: TGTGCCAGCAGCCCTCCAAAGCCTAGCATTTCCTACAATGAGCAGTTCTTC. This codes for CASSPPKPSISYNEQFF.

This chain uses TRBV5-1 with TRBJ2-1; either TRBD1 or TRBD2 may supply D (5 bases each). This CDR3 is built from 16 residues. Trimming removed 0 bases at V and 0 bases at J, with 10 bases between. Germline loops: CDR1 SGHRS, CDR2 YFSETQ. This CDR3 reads CASSLVGAPSYNEQFF. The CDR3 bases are TGCGCCAGCAGCTTGGTCGGGGCGCCCTCCTACAATGAGCAGTTCTTC.

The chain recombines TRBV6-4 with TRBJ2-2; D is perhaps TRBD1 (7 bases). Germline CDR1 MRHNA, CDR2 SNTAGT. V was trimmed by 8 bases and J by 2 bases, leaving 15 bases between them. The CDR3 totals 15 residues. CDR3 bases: TGTGCCAGCCACCCGGGGGACAGAAACACCGGGGAGCTGTTTTTT. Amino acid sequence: CASHPGDRNTGELFF.

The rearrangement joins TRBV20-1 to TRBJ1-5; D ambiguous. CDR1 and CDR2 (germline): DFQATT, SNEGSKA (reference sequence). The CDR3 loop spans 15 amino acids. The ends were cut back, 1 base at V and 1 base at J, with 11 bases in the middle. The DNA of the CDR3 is TGCAGTGCTAGAGTAAATTTGCGCAGCAATCAGCCCCAGCATTTT. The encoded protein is CSARVNLRSNQPQHF.

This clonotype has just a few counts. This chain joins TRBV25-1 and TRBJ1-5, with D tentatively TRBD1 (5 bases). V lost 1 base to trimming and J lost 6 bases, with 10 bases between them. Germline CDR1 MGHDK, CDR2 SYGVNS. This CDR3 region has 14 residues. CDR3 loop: CASSESGFGQPQHF. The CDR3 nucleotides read TGTGCCAGCAGTGAATCAGGGTTTGGTCAGCCCCAGCATTTT. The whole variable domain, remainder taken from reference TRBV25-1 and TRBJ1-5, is EADIYQTPRYLVIGTGKKITLECSQTMGHDKMYWYQQDPGMELHLIHYSYGVNSTEKGDLSSESTVSRIRTEHFPLTLESARPSHTSQYLCASSESGFGQPQHFGDGTRLSIL.

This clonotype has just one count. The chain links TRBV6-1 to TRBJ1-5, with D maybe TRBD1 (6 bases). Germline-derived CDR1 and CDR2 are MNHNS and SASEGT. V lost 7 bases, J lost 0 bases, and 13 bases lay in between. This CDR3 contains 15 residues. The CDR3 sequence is CASKTDSNSNQPQHF. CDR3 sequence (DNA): TGTGCCAGCAAAACGGACAGCAATAGCAATCAGCCCCAGCATTTT.

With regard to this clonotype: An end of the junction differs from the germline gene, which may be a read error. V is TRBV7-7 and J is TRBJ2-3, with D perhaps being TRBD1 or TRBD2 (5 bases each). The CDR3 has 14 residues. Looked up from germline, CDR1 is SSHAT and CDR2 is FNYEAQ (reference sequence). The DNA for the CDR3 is TGTGCTAGCAGCTTAGGGGACGAAAAAGATACGCAGTATTTT. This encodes CASSLGDEKDTQYF.

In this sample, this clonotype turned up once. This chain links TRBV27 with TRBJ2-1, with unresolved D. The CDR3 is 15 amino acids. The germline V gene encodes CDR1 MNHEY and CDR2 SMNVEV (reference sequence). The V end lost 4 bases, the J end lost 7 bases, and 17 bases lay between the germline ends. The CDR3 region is CASSYQGLRENEQFF. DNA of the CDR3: TGTGCCAGCAGTTATCAAGGGTTAAGGGAAAATGAGCAGTTCTTC.

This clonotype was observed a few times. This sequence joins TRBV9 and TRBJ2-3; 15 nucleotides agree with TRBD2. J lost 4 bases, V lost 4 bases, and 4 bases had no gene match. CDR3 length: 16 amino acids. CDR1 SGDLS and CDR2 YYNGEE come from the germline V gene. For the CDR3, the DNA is TGTGCCAGCAGCCCCAGGACTAGCGGGGGGGCAGATACGCAGTATTTT. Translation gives CASSPRTSGGADTQYF.

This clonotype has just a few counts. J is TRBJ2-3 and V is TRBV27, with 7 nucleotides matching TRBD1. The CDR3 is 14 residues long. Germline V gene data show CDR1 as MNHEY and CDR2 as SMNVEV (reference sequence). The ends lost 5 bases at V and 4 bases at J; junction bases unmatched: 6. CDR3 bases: TGTGCCAGCAGTCCACAGGGGACCGCAGATACGCAGTATTTT. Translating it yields CASSPQGTADTQYF.

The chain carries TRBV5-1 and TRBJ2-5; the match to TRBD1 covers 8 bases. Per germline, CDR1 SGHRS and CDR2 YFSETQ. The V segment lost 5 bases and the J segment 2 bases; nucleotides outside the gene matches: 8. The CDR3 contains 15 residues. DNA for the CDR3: TGCGCCAGCAGTAGTACAGGGGGTGTACAAGAGACCCAGTACTTC. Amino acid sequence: CASSSTGGVQETQYF.

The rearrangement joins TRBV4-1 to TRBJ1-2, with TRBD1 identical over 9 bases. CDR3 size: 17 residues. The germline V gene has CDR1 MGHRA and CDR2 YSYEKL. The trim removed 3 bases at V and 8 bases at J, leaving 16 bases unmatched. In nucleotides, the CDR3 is TGCGCCAGCAGCCAGGACGTTCGACAGGGGGTGGATTTGGGCTACACCTTC. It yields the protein CASSQDVRQGVDLGYTF.

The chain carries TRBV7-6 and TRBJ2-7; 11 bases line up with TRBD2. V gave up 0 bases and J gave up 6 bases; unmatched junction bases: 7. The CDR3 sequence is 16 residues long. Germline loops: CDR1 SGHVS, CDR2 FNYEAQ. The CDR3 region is CASSLAIAGGLGEQYF. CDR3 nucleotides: TGTGCCAGCAGCTTAGCGATAGCGGGGGGGCTAGGCGAGCAGTACTTC.

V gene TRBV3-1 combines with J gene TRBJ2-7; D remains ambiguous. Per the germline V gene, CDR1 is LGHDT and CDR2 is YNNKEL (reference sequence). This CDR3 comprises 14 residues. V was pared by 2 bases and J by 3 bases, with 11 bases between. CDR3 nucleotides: TGTGCCAGCAGCCAAATAGAGAGCTTCTACGAGCAGTACTTC. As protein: CASSQIESFYEQYF.

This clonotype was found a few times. This chain's CDR3 is CASSYKSNSYNSPLHF. CDR3 sequence (DNA): TGTGCCAGCAGCTACAAGAGCAACTCCTATAATTCACCCCTCCACTTT. The V call is TRBV7-2, the J call TRBJ1-6; unclear D gene. The germline V gene encodes CDR1 SGHTA and CDR2 FQGNSA. This CDR3 has 16 amino acids. Trimming shortened V by 4 bases and J by 0 bases, and 10 bases separated the two germline ends. Together with reference TRBV7-2 and TRBJ1-6, the CDR3 gives the full variable domain: GAGVSQSPSNKVTEKGKDVELRCDPISGHTALYWYRQSLGQGLEFLIYFQGNSAPDKSGLPSDRFSAERTGGSVSTLTIQRTQQEDSAVYLCASSYKSNSYNSPLHFGNGTRLTVT.

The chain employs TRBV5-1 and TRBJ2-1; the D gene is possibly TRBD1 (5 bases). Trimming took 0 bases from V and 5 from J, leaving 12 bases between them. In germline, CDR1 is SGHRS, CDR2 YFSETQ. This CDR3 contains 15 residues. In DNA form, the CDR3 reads TGCGCCAGCAGCTTGGTACAGGTAATTCACAATGAGCAGTTCTTC. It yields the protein CASSLVQVIHNEQFF. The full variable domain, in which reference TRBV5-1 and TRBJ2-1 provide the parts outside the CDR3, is KAGVTQTPRYLIKTRGQQVTLSCSPISGHRSVSWYQQTPGQGLQFLFEYFSETQRNKGNFPGRFSGRQFSNSRSEMNVSTLELGDSALYLCASSLVQVIHNEQFFGPGTRLTVL.

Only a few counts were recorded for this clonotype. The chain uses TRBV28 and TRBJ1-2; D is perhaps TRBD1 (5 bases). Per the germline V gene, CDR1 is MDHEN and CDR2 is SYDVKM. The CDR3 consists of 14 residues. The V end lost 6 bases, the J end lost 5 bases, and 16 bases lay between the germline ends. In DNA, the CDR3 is TGTGCCAGCAGAGGGGAGGGGTCGTATTATGGCTACACCTTC. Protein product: CASRGEGSYYGYTF.

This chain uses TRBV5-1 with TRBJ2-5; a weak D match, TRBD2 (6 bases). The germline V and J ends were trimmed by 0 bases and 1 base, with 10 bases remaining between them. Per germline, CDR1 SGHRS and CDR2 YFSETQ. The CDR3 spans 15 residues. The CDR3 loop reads CASSLGGDFQETQYF. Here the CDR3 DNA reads TGCGCCAGCAGCTTGGGGGGGGACTTCCAAGAGACCCAGTACTTC.

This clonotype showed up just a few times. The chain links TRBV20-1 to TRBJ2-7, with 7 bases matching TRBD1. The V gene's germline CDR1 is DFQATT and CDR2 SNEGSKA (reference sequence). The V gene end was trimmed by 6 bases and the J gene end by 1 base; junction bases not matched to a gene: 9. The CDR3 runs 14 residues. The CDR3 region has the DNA TGCAGTGCCAGTACCGGACAGGCATCCTACGAGCAGTACTTC. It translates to CSASTGQASYEQYF.

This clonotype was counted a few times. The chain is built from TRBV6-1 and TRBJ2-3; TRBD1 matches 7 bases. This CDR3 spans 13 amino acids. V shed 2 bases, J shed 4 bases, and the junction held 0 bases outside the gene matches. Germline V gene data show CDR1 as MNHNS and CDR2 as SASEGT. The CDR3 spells CASSEQGADTQYF. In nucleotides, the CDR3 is TGTGCCAGCAGTGAACAGGGGGCAGATACGCAGTATTTT.

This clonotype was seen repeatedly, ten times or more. The CDR3 region has the DNA TGCAGTGCTAGAGGACTAGCGGGTTACAATGAGCAGTTCTTC. Its translation: CSARGLAGYNEQFF. The chain has TRBV20-1 and TRBJ2-1, with 10 nucleotides matching TRBD2. J lost 4 bases, V lost 1 base, and 1 base had no gene match. The CDR3 is 14 residues long. The germline CDR1 and CDR2 sequences are DFQATT and SNEGSKA (reference sequence).

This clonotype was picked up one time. The DNA for the CDR3 is TGCAGCGTTGAAGATTTACGGGCCCAACAAGAGACCCAGTACTTC. Residues: CSVEDLRAQQETQYF. The J gene is TRBJ2-7, the V gene TRBV29-1; D is ambiguous. With the DNA end fitting TRBJ2-5 better, the J assignment may be wrong. The CDR3 has 15 residues. CDR1 is SQVTM, CDR2 ANQGSEA, per germline.

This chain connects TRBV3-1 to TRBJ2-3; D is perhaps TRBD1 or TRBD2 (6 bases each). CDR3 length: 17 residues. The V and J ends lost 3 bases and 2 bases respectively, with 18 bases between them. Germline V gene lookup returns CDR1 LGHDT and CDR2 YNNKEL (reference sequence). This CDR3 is CASSQKTGGFYTDTQYF. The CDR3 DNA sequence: TGTGCCAGCAGCCAGAAGACCGGGGGCTTCTACACAGATACGCAGTATTTT.

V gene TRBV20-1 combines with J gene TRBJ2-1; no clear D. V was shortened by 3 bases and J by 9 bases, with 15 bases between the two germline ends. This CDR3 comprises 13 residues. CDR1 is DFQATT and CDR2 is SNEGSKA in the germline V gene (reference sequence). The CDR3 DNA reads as TGCAGTGCTAGGATGGGTAACCCCGGTGAGCAGTTCTTC. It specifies CSARMGNPGEQFF.